This T cell receptor (beta chain) was recovered during a study of blood T cell repertoires in COVID-19. The overall study: The United States, Italy and Spain supplied acute and convalescent COVID-19 samples. PBMCs, B-cell-depleted T cells, or T cells were the source of the cDNA or gDNA that made up the material.

Which cohort a participant joined came from the clinical history participants gave. Cohort 3 donors were reported recovered after two negative PCRs, clearance, or symptom resolution. Measured with immunoSEQ multiplex PCR; TCRdb has only the in-frame clones, and not every one. The sample lists about 300,000 clones, roughly nine tenths seen once, with approximately 5% in the top ten. Germline CDR1 and CDR2: SGHTA and FQGTGA. Trimming stripped 5 bases from V and 1 base from J, with 8 bases between. CDR3 length: 13 residues. The sample taken for sequencing was PBMCs or T cells enriched from blood (not recorded which). The chain has TRBV7-3 and TRBJ1-1; D may be TRBD1 (6 bases). The clonotype comes from a woman between 25 and 40 years old who had recovered from COVID-19. The CDR3 region is CASSRTANTEAFF. The DNA for the CDR3 is TGTGCCAGCAGCCGGACAGCGAACACTGAAGCTTTCTTT.